This TCR beta chain comes out of a study of T cells in Graves' hyperthyroidism and ophthalmopathy. Regions amplified from RNA transcripts were the TCR beta CDR3 regions. With the HTBI primer set, the TCR CDR3 went through a first round of RT-PCR. TCRdb processed the multiplex PCR reads anew with MiXCR; each CDR3 protein has one entry. The data contain about 410,000 distinct CDR3 sequences, about 15% of them singletons. Study conclusions and caveats: Within blood appeared most thyroid clonotypes that had expanded above 0.001. A 13 V-J signature model discriminated ophthalmopathy versus stable hyperthyroidism. Ophthalmopathy onset followed model prediction by a median around six months.

V dropped 5 bases and J dropped 5 bases, with 7 bases sitting between them. This CDR3 region has 11 residues. Per germline, CDR1 SGHAT and CDR2 FQNNGV. This clonotype was picked up many times. Antigen specificity is unknown. The receptor was isolated from a man aged 18-30 years with Graves' ophthalmopathy. The chain recombines TRBV11-2 with TRBJ2-7; the D is unclear. The sequenced material came from blood. CDR3 sequence: CASSPWDEQYF. Written as DNA, the CDR3 is TGTGCCAGCAGCCCCTGGGACGAGCAGTACTTC.